Listed below are T cell receptor beta chains from one sample, sequenced in a study of T cell repertoires in cytomegalovirus infection. TCRdb independently ran MiXCR on the reads; one entry per CDR3 protein. The sample consists of just under 550,000 distinct CDR3 sequences, about a quarter of them appearing once. Source material: PBMCs. The receptors stem from a human donor in good health (CMV status not recorded). Some clones in this sample may be carry-over from other donors' samples. CDR3s leave out the opening cysteine and the closing phenylalanine or tryptophan.

j_gene | v_gene | CDR3aa
TRBJ1-1 | TRBV7-9 | ASSQGHTEAF
TRBJ2-3 | TRBV12-3/TRBV12-4 | ATAGFSTDTQY
TRBJ2-3 | TRBV7-2 | ASSLAPQLAGADTQY
TRBJ1-5 | TRBV19 | ASSIVVGLDRGQPQH
TRBJ1-1 | TRBV12-3/TRBV12-4 | ASSQRTGRMNTEAF
TRBJ2-3 | TRBV28 | ASKSPQGATHGTDTQY
TRBJ2-5 | TRBV7-9 | ASRPGGQETQY
TRBJ2-3 | TRBV10-3 | AINREVSTDTQY
TRBJ2-7 | TRBV6-2/TRBV6-3 | ASSSSGREQY
TRBJ2-2 | TRBV7-9 | ASRWRTDNTGELF
TRBJ1-1 | TRBV7-6 | ASSPRPDTEAF
TRBJ2-2 | TRBV12-3/TRBV12-4 | ASTWEAGELF
TRBJ1-2 | TRBV3-1 | ASSQSDGLFT
TRBJ2-7 | TRBV4-1 | ASSLTSQGNYEQY
TRBJ2-4 | TRBV12-3/TRBV12-4 | ASRTGTGGSIKNIQY
TRBJ2-5 | TRBV7-2 | ASSFTVGEETQY
TRBJ2-7 | TRBV6-2/TRBV6-3 | ASSYLLGQVYEQY
TRBJ2-1 | TRBV7-6 | ASSSPGGERNEQF
TRBJ1-6 | TRBV11-2 | ASSLEVDNSPLH
TRBJ2-3 | TRBV7-8 | ASSLPFGLDTQY
TRBJ2-5 | TRBV6-2/TRBV6-3 | ASGVAGEVRETQY
TRBJ2-7 | TRBV6-2/TRBV6-3 | ASSEEWQGAYLTYEQY
TRBJ1-1 | TRBV7-9 | ASSPSFSGGAGTEAF
TRBJ2-7 | TRBV12-3/TRBV12-4 | ASSLRDSATYEQY
TRBJ2-4 | TRBV5-1 | ASSPGLAGGAKNIQY
TRBJ2-1 | TRBV12-3/TRBV12-4 | ASSPIPGHQGGNEQF
TRBJ2-3 | TRBV11-2 | ASSQPGVADTQY
TRBJ2-1 | TRBV3-1 | ASSSGVSEQF
TRBJ2-1 | TRBV20-1 | SASEGHEQF
TRBJ2-7 | TRBV28 | ARRGATTYEQY
TRBJ2-7 | TRBV28 | ASSFSTDRTYEQY
TRBJ2-2 | TRBV6-5 | ASSRSARDTGELF
TRBJ2-4 | TRBV5-4 | ASSLFPKGVKNIQY
TRBJ1-5 | TRBV2 | ASSIGRPDSNQPQH
TRBJ2-7 | TRBV14 | ASTNNYEQY
TRBJ2-3 | TRBV6-2/TRBV6-3 | ATSTDTQY
TRBJ2-1 | TRBV20-1 | SARIASAGYNEQF
TRBJ2-7 | TRBV7-9 | ASSLRTHEQY
TRBJ2-3 | TRBV28 | ASREGGSTDTQY
TRBJ1-6 | TRBV7-2 | ASSVVGTRGKGSPLH
TRBJ2-1 | TRBV11-1 | ASSPRQGETYNEQF
TRBJ2-6 | TRBV7-9 | ASSPQPTGTGANVLT